These 2 T cell receptor beta chains came from one sample sequenced in a study of Ad26.COV2.S vaccination and SARS-CoV-2 variants. Treatment indicated: about 20 received Ad26.COV2.S at low or high dose, single or two shots; five or six received placebo; per-sample allocation not given. The samples date from day 63 after the first vaccine or placebo injection. Assay used: immunoSEQ multiplex PCR; TCRdb lists only in-frame clones, some missing. The sample includes more than 300,000 clones, around four fifths of them seen just once. The sample here was peripheral blood, taken in a trial of Ad26.COV2.S vaccine versus placebo. The receptors were sampled from a person between 18 and 65 years old who received the Ad26.COV2.S COVID-19 vaccine or a placebo.

This clone has a single count. The CDR3 loop reads CASSHPTGYGYTF. CDR3 nucleotide sequence: TGTGCCAGCAGTCACCCGACAGGCTATGGCTACACCTTC. The chain recombines TRBV12-3 or TRBV12-4 with TRBJ1-2; TRBD1 might be the D (6 bases). This CDR3 contains 13 residues. Trimming took off 5 bases at V and 4 bases at J, with 11 bases between the two ends.

V is TRBV7-9 and J is TRBJ1-2, with 9 bases that match TRBD1. The CDR3 sequence is 14 residues long. From germline, CDR1 is SEHNR and CDR2 FQNEAQ (reference sequence). V lost 5 bases and J lost 5; bases outside the gene matches: 6. CDR3 in amino acids: CASSPLGTGYGYTF. CDR3 DNA sequence: TGTGCCAGCAGCCCACTTGGGACAGGGTATGGCTACACCTTC. Combining the CDR3 with reference TRBV7-9 and TRBJ1-2 gives the whole variable domain DTGVSQNPRHKITKRGQNVTFRCDPISEHNRLYWYRQTLGQGPEFLTYFQNEAQLEKSRLLSDRFSAERPKGSFSTLEIQRTEQGDSAMYLCASSPLGTGYGYTFGSGTRLTVV.